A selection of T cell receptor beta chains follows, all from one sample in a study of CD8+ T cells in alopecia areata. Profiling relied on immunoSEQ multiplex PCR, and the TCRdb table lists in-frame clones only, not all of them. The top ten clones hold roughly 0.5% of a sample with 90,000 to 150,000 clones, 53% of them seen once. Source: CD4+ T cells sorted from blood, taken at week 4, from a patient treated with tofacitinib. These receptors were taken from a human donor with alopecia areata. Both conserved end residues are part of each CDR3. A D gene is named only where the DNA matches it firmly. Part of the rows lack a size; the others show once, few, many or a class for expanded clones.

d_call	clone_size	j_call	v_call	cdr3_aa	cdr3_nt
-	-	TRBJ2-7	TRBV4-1	CASSQGRQASSYEQYF	TGCGCCAGCAGCCAAGGTAGACAGGCCAGCTCCTACGAGCAGTACTTC
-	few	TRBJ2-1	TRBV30	CAWSVGPGAGNEQFF	TGTGCCTGGAGTGTAGGGCCGGGGGCAGGCAATGAGCAGTTCTTC
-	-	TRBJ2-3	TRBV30	CAWNLNSDTQYF	TGTGCCTGGAATCTCAATTCAGATACGCAGTATTTT
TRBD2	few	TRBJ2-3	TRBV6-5	CASKEIAGPHRF	TGTGCCAGCAAGGAAATAGCGGGACCTCATCGTTTT
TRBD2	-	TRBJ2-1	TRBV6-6	CASSYPRGGSYNEQFF	TGTGCCAGCAGTTACCCCCGCGGCGGGAGTTACAATGAGCAGTTCTTC
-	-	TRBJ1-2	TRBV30	CAWSGRRNYGYTF	TGTGCCTGGAGTGGTCGGCGAAACTATGGCTACACCTTC
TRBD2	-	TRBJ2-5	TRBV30	CAWSVLAETQYF	TGTGCCTGGAGTGTACTAGCGGAGACCCAGTACTTC
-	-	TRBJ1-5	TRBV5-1	CASSLAPGGNQPQHF	TGCGCCAGCAGCTTGGCCCCCGGTGGCAATCAGCCCCAGCATTTT
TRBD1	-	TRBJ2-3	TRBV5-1	CASSTGGNTDTQYF	TGCGCCAGCAGCACAGGGGGCAACACAGATACGCAGTATTTT
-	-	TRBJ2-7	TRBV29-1	CSVEAMGTFEQYF	TGCAGCGTTGAAGCCATGGGGACCTTTGAGCAGTACTTC
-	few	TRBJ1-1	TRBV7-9	CASRYRVDTEAFF	TGTGCCAGCAGGTACCGGGTGGACACTGAAGCTTTCTTT
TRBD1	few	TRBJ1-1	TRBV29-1	CSGRDRGATEAFF	TGCAGCGGGAGGGACAGGGGGGCCACTGAAGCTTTCTTT
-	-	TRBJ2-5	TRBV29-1	CSDGPSRGQETQYF	TGCAGCGACGGACCTTCGAGAGGCCAAGAGACCCAGTACTTC
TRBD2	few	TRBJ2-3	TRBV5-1	CASSPPPMGLAGAKRDTQYF	TGCGCCAGCAGCCCCCCGCCAATGGGACTAGCGGGGGCAAAGAGAGATACGCAGTATTTT
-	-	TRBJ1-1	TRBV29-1	CSADGPRDTEAFF	TGCAGCGCTGACGGTCCCAGGGACACTGAAGCTTTCTTT
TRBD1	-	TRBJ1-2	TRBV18	CASSPPSQGYGYTF	TGTGCCAGCTCACCACCGTCACAGGGGTATGGCTACACCTTC
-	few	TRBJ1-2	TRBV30	CAWSPLGPGNGYTF	TGTGCCTGGAGCCCTTTAGGCCCCGGGAATGGCTACACCTTC
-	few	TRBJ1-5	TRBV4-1	CASSQEGARGQPQHF	TGCGCCAGCAGCCAAGAAGGTGCCAGGGGTCAGCCCCAGCATTTT
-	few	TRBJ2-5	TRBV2	CASSEGPYQETQYF	TGTGCCAGCAGTGAAGGTCCATACCAAGAGACCCAGTACTTC
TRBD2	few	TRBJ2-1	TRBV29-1	CSVGGAGRLNEQFF	TGCAGCGTCGGGGGAGCGGGACGCCTCAATGAGCAGTTCTTC
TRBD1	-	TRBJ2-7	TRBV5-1	CASSLAGTGFREQYF	TGCGCCAGCAGCTTGGCTGGGACAGGCTTCCGGGAGCAGTACTTC
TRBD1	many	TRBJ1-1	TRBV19	CASQGAWGAFF	TGTGCCAGCCAGGGGGCATGGGGAGCTTTCTTT
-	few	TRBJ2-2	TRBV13	CASSFPGSTGELFF	TGTGCCAGCAGCTTTCCAGGGTCCACCGGGGAGCTGTTTTTT
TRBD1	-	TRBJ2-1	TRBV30	CAWRGQGNEQFF	TGTGCCTGGAGGGGACAGGGAAATGAGCAGTTCTTC
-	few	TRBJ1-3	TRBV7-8	CASSPRTSSGNTIYF	TGTGCCAGCAGCCCCCGGACATCTTCTGGAAACACCATATATTTT
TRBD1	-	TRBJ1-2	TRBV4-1	CASSQEDRDYGYTF	TGCGCCAGCAGCCAAGAAGACAGGGACTATGGCTACACCTTC
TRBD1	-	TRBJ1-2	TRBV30	CAWKLGQGMRGYTF	TGTGCCTGGAAACTGGGACAGGGGATGCGGGGCTACACCTTC
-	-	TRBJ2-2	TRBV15	CATSRDINTGELFF	TGTGCCACCAGCAGAGATATCAACACCGGGGAGCTGTTTTTT
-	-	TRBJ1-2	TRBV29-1	CSARTGPGDGYTF	TGCAGCGCCCGGACCGGCCCGGGGGATGGCTACACCTTC
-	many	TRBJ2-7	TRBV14	CASSHFGGGEQYF	TGTGCCAGCAGCCATTTCGGAGGGGGCGAGCAGTACTTC
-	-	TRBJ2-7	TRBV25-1	CASRAFGNGNEQYF	TGTGCCAGCAGGGCCTTTGGAAATGGGAACGAGCAGTACTTC
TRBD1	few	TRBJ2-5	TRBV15	CATTRDRGQETQYF	TGTGCCACCACCCGGGACAGGGGTCAAGAGACCCAGTACTTC
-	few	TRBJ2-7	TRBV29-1	CSVEGGNNGYEQYF	TGCAGCGTTGAAGGGGGGAATAACGGGTACGAGCAGTACTTC
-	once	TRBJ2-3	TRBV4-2	CASSQDRQYTDTQYF	TGTGCCAGCAGCCAAGATCGACAGTACACAGATACGCAGTATTTT
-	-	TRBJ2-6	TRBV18	CASSPERSGANVLTF	TGTGCCAGCTCACCAGAGAGGTCTGGGGCCAACGTCCTGACTTTC
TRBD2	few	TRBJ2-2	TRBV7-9	CATYRAGERAGELFF	TGTGCCACCTATCGAGCGGGAGAAAGGGCCGGGGAGCTGTTTTTT